This is a list of T cell receptor beta chains from one sample in a study of shared clonotypes between healthy human individuals. The assay was immunoSEQ multiplex PCR, and TCRdb's table has in-frame clones only and misses some. This table has 2 million to 2.5 million clones, 93% appearing once. The sequenced material came from naive CD8+ T cells from PBMCs. These receptors were obtained from a man in his late teens or twenties in good health. Some clones in this sample may be carry-over from other donors' samples. The conserved cysteine and the conserved F or W are not part of the CDR3 here. The size entry is marked missing in some rows and otherwise reads once, few, many or a size class.

>14|NA|TRBV5-8
ASSIGQALSTGELF
>12|few|TRBV7-9
ASSLASRGTEAF
>12|NA|TRBV7-6
ASSLVGSYNEQF
>13|NA|TRBV28
ASSFEGESKNIQY
>14|NA|TRBV7-2
ASSLSGGRAKNIQY
>13|NA|TRBV19
ASSPDGTGNQPQH
>13|NA|TRBV28
ASRPLVVASDEQY
>13|NA|TRBV10-3
AISENRAGANVLT
>12|once|TRBV6-5
ASSPLFSGYGYT
>12|NA|TRBV28
ASSLRQTNYEQY
>15|NA|TRBV27
ASTRGGAWGGANVLT
>11|NA|TRBV5-1
ASSLTRGETQY
>15|NA|TRBV4-3
ASSQSYPGLPPYEQY
>13|NA|TRBV4-1
ASSLETRGGDIQY
>13|NA|TRBV7-9
ASSLYGPETYEQY
>12|NA|TRBV5-4
ASSGGLAGYEQY
>16|NA|TRBV2
ASSDTQQGTLFQETQY
>14|NA|TRBV4-1
ASSHERGAHQETQY
>11|NA|TRBV7-9
ASSEGGRTEAF
>12|NA|TRBV4-3
ASSPGQGGYEQY
>9|NA|TRBV14
ASSQTNEQF
>12|NA|TRBV7-9
ASSPRDGPYEQY
>12|NA|TRBV28
ASSPRGGLTEAF
>11|NA|TRBV19
ATALGPQTEAF
>11|NA|TRBV27
ASSTAPSYEQY
>13|NA|TRBV11-2
ASSTPPTMNTEAF
>17|NA|TRBV7-6
ASSLARAGGESATDTQY
>13|NA|TRBV13
ASSLAGGPYNEQF
>10|NA|TRBV5-6
ASRGLGGEQY
>13|NA|TRBV6-1
ASRLTTLNQETQY
>13|NA|TRBV7-9
ASSFLAGVKETQY
>13|NA|TRBV7-2
ASSLDPGGGTEAF
>13|NA|TRBV4-1
ASSKRGDAYNEQF
>10|NA|TRBV29-1
SVVANPNEQY